A selection of T cell receptor beta chains follows, all from one sample in a study of cytomegalovirus exposure and HLA in healthy donors. Produced via immunoSEQ multiplex PCR; TCRdb's table is partial and in-frame only. The sample has 200,000 to 250,000 clones, roughly 83% seen once. The sequenced sample consisted of PBMCs. All receptors come from a woman younger than 45 in good health and CMV-seropositive. The CDR3 runs from the conserved cysteine through the conserved F or W. Each record gives: clone size, J gene, D gene, V gene, CDR3 protein, CDR3 DNA. D genes are given only for firm matches. Clone size is given for some rows only: seen once, a few or many times, or a class if the clone is expanded.

clone_size: few; j_call: TRBJ2-7; d_call: .; v_call: TRBV5-1; cdr3_aa: CASSSTVQGSYEQYF; cdr3_nt: TGCGCCAGCAGCAGCACCGTTCAGGGCTCCTACGAGCAGTACTTC
clone_size: .; j_call: TRBJ2-1; d_call: .; v_call: TRBV7-9; cdr3_aa: CASPQGGTSYNEQFF; cdr3_nt: TGTGCCAGCCCACAGGGAGGAACGTCCTACAATGAGCAGTTCTTC
clone_size: few; j_call: TRBJ2-7; d_call: .; v_call: TRBV6-1; cdr3_aa: CASSEVPYEQYF; cdr3_nt: TGTGCCAGCAGTGAAGTACCGTACGAGCAGTACTTC
clone_size: .; j_call: TRBJ1-2; d_call: TRBD1; v_call: TRBV30; cdr3_aa: CAWSVSAGGGYTF; cdr3_nt: TGTGCCTGGAGCGTGTCGGCAGGGGGAGGCTACACCTTC
clone_size: few; j_call: TRBJ1-2; d_call: .; v_call: TRBV7-2; cdr3_aa: CASSASYGYTF; cdr3_nt: TGTGCCAGCAGCGCGAGTTATGGCTACACCTTC
clone_size: .; j_call: TRBJ2-3; d_call: TRBD2; v_call: TRBV19; cdr3_aa: CASSIEAGGFTDTQYF; cdr3_nt: TGTGCCAGTAGTATTGAAGCGGGAGGTTTCACAGATACGCAGTATTTT
clone_size: .; j_call: TRBJ2-7; d_call: .; v_call: TRBV14; cdr3_aa: CASSQGTGFFYEQYF; cdr3_nt: TGTGCCAGCAGCCAAGGTACAGGGTTTTTCTACGAGCAGTACTTC
clone_size: .; j_call: TRBJ2-1; d_call: TRBD1; v_call: TRBV5-1; cdr3_aa: CASSAGTGGYNEQFF; cdr3_nt: TGCGCCAGCAGCGCTGGGACAGGGGGCTACAATGAGCAGTTCTTC
clone_size: .; j_call: TRBJ2-1; d_call: .; v_call: TRBV5-4; cdr3_aa: CASSAGQRSSYNEQFF; cdr3_nt: TGTGCCAGCAGCGCGGGACAGAGAAGCTCCTACAATGAGCAGTTCTTC
clone_size: .; j_call: TRBJ1-2; d_call: .; v_call: TRBV6-1; cdr3_aa: CASSEARDTVIPDGYTF; cdr3_nt: TGTGCCAGCAGTGAAGCTCGGGACACCGTAATACCCGATGGCTACACCTTC
clone_size: once; j_call: TRBJ2-1; d_call: .; v_call: TRBV6-6; cdr3_aa: CASSLEPSGYNEQFF; cdr3_nt: TGTGCCAGCAGTCTCGAACCTTCGGGCTACAATGAGCAGTTCTTC
clone_size: few; j_call: TRBJ2-7; d_call: .; v_call: TRBV5-4; cdr3_aa: CASSLGREGSYEQYF; cdr3_nt: TGTGCCAGCAGCTTGGGGCGGGAAGGTTCCTACGAGCAGTACTTC
clone_size: .; j_call: TRBJ2-5; d_call: TRBD2; v_call: TRBV4-1; cdr3_aa: CASSQAGLAGVQETQYF; cdr3_nt: TGCGCCAGCAGCCAAGCGGGACTAGCGGGAGTGCAAGAGACCCAGTACTTC
clone_size: .; j_call: TRBJ2-1; d_call: .; v_call: TRBV29-1; cdr3_aa: CSVLSQLAYEQFF; cdr3_nt: TGCAGCGTTCTCTCGCAGTTGGCCTATGAGCAGTTCTTC
clone_size: .; j_call: TRBJ1-1; d_call: TRBD1; v_call: TRBV5-1; cdr3_aa: CASSLDRGRGTEAFF; cdr3_nt: TGCGCCAGCAGCTTGGACAGGGGTAGGGGCACTGAAGCTTTCTTT
clone_size: .; j_call: TRBJ1-2; d_call: .; v_call: TRBV2; cdr3_aa: CASSASNYGYTF; cdr3_nt: TGTGCCAGCAGTGCCTCTAACTATGGCTACACCTTC